The clone carrying this T cell receptor beta chain was picked up a small number of times. Its specificity is not known. The CDR3 has 18 residues. TCRdb reprocessed the RT-PCR reads via MiXCR and lists one record per CDR3 protein. The data contain around 570,000 distinct CDR3 sequences, less than 8% of them singletons. This entry is derived from a study of response to subunit inactivated influenza vaccine. Study-level points and caveats: Each seasonal influenza vaccination recruits few new T cells, the authors suggested.

The sample consisted of PBMCs from blood, taken around 25 months after vaccination. V gene TRBV21-1 combines with J gene TRBJ2-1; TRBD1, the D gene given by the table, was not confirmed from the DNA. TRBV21-1 is flagged as a pseudogene. This sequence was found in a man in his fifties or sixties who received an inactivated influenza vaccine. For the CDR3, the DNA is TGTGCCAGCAGCAAAGCCCGGGTCGGGAGGCGCTCCTACAATGAGCAGTTCTTC. Translating gives CASSKARVGRRSYNEQFF.